This TCR beta chain was captured by sequencing in a study of T cell clonotyping in hematopoietic cell transplantation. CDR1 and CDR2 from the germline V gene are GTSNPN and SVGIG (reference sequence). V lost 3 bases and J lost 7; bases outside the gene matches: 13. The CDR3 sequence is 15 residues long. As concerns this clone: The antigen is not known.

Findings of the study overall: Few recipient clonotypes overlapped donors; over 95% were de novo at given depth.

The assay was immunoSEQ multiplex PCR, and TCRdb's table has in-frame clones only and misses some. The table shows approximately 6,000 clones, with around 80% occurring only once. The specimen comprised PBMCs, sampled 100 days after allogeneic stem cell transplant. This chain links TRBV30 with TRBJ1-1, with 8 bases that match TRBD1. The clonotype comes from a male patient in his fifties who had an allogeneic stem cell transplant from an unrelated donor, so the T cells may come from the graft donor. Some clones in this sample may be carry-over from other donors' samples. The CDR3 spells CAWSTRQGSFDEAFF. DNA for the CDR3: TGTGCCTGGAGCACCCGACAGGGGAGTTTTGATGAAGCTTTCTTT.